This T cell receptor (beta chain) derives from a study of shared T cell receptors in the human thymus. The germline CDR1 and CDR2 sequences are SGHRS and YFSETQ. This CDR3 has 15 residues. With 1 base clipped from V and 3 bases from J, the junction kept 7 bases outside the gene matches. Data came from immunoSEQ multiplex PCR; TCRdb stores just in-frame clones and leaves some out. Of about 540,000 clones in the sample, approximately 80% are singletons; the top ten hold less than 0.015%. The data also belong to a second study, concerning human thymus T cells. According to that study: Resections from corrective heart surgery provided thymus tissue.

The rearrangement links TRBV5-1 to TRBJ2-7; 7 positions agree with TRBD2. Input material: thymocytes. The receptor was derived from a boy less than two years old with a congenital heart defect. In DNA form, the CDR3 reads TGCGCCAGCAGCTTGTCATGGGGGGGAAACTACGAGCAGTACTTC. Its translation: CASSLSWGGNYEQYF.